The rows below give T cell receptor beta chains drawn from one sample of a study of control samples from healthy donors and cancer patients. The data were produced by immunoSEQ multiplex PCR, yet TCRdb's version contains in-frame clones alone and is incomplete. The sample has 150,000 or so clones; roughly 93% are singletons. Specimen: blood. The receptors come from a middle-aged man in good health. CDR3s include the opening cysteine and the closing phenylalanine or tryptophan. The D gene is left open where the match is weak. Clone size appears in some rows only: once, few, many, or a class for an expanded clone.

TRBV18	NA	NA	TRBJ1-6	TGTGCCAGCTCACCACCGGGTCGGAATAATTCACCCCTCCACTTT	CASSPPGRNNSPLHF
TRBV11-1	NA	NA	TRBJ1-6	TGTGCCAGCAGCGAACACGCCCTTAATTCACCCCTCCACTTT	CASSEHALNSPLHF
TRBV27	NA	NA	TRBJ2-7	TGTGCCAGCAGTCGAGGCGGGGTCTACGAGCAGTACTTC	CASSRGGVYEQYF
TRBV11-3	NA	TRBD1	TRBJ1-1	TGTGCCAGCAGCAATTCCCGGACAGGGGTGGACACTGAAGCTTTCTTT	CASSNSRTGVDTEAFF
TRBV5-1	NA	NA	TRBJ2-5	TGCGCCAGCAGCCCGGGGGGCTCCCAAGAGACCCAGTACTTC	CASSPGGSQETQYF
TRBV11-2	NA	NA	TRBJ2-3	TGTGCCAGCAGCCTGCTTCTAATCGGAAGCACAGATACGCAGTATTTT	CASSLLLIGSTDTQYF
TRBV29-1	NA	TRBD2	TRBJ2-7	TGCAGCGCGACTAGCGGGAGAGGCGAGCAGTACTTC	CSATSGRGEQYF
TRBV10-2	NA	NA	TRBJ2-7	TGCGCCACCAGGATAGCGGTATTCAACATCTCCTACGAGCAGTACTTC	CATRIAVFNISYEQYF
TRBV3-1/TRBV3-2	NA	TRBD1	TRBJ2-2	TGTGCCAGCAGCCATGGGACAGGGAGGACCGGGGAGCTGTTTTTT	CASSHGTGRTGELFF
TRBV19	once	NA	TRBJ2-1	TGTGCCAGTAGTTCCGACGACACCTACTACAATGAGCAGTTCTTC	CASSSDDTYYNEQFF
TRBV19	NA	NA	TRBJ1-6	TGTGCCAGTAGTACTATTCGACAGATTCGGGGATCACCCCTCCACTTT	CASSTIRQIRGSPLHF
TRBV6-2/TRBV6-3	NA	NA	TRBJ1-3	TGTGCCAGCAGTTACCTGGGGAGGTCTGGAAACACCATATATTTT	CASSYLGRSGNTIYF
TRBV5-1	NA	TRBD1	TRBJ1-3	TGCGCCAGCAGCTTAGAGGGGGCGAGGTCCGGAAACACCATATATTTT	CASSLEGARSGNTIYF
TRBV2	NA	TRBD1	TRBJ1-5	TGTGCCAGCAGGGAAACAGGGGGCGGTCAGCCCCAGCATTTT	CASRETGGGQPQHF
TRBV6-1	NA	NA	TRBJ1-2	TGTGCCAGCAGTGAACGAGGGAACTATGGCTACACCTTC	CASSERGNYGYTF
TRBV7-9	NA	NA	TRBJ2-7	TGTGCCAGCGACCCGGCTCGGTCAGCGGACTCCTACGAGCAGTACTTC	CASDPARSADSYEQYF
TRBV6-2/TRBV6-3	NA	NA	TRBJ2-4	TGTGCCAGCAGTTTCCGGACTCCCCATTCCATTCAGTACTTC	CASSFRTPHSIQYF
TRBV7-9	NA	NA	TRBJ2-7	TGTGCCAGCAGCTTTAGCGGAGAGAGCTCCTACGAGCAGTACTTC	CASSFSGESSYEQYF
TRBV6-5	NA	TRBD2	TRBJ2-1	TGTGCCAGCAGTCAATCCCCCGGGACTAACGAGTTCTTC	CASSQSPGTNEFF
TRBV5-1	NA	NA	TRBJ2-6	TGCGCCAGCAGCTTGGCGGACCCTTATGTCCTGACTTTC	CASSLADPYVLTF
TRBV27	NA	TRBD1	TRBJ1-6	TGTGCCAGCAGTTCCGGGACAGGAAAGGGTTATGGCAATTCACCCCTCCACTTT	CASSSGTGKGYGNSPLHF
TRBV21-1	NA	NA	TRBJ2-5	TGTGCCAGCAGCACTCAAGAAGTGGAGGGCGGGCAGACCCAGTACTTC	CASSTQEVEGGQTQYF
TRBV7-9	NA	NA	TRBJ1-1	TGTGCCAGCAGCTTAGAGGGGGGCGCAAGCACTGAAGCTTTCTTT	CASSLEGGASTEAFF
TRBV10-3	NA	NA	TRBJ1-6	TGTGCCATCAGTAACGTTCAGGGAGATAATTCACCCCTCCACTTT	CAISNVQGDNSPLHF
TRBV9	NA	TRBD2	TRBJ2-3	TGTGCCAGCAGCCACACTAGCGGGACTACAGATACGCAGTATTTT	CASSHTSGTTDTQYF
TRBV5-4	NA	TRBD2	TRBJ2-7	TGTGCCAGCAGCTTGGAGGCTAGCGGGAGGTATGAGCAGTACTTC	CASSLEASGRYEQYF
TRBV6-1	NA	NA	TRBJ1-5	TGTGCCAGCAGTGATCCCGCAGGAGGGCAGCCCCAGCATTTT	CASSDPAGGQPQHF
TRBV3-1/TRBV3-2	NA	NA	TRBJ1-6	TGTGCCAGCAGCCAAGATCGCCAGGGGCATTCACCCCTCCACTTT	CASSQDRQGHSPLHF
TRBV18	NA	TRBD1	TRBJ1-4	TGTGCCAGCTCACCAAGGGGACAGGGCGAGGAAAAACTGTTTTTT	CASSPRGQGEEKLFF
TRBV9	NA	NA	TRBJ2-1	TGTGCCAGCAGCGTAGCGGGAGCGGCCTACAATGAGCAGTTCTTC	CASSVAGAAYNEQFF